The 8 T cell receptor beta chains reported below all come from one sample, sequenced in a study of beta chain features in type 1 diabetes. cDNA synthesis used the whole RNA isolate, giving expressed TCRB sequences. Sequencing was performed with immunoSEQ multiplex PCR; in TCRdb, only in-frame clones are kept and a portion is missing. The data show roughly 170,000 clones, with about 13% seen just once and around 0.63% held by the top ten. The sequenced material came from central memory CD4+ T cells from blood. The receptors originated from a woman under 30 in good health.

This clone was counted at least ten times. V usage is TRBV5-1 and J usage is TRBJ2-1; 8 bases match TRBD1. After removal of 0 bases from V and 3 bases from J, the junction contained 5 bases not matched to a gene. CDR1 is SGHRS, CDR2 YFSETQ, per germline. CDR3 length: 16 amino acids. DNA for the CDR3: TGCGCCAGCAGCTTGGAGGGACAGGCGATCTACAATGAGCAGTTCTTC. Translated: CASSLEGQAIYNEQFF.

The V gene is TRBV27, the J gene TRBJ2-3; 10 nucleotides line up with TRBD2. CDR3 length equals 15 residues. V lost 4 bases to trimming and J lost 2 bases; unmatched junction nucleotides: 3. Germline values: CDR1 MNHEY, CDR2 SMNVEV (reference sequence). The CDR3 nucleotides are TGTGCCAGCAGTTCACTAGCGGGATACACAGATACGCAGTATTTT. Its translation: CASSSLAGYTDTQYF.

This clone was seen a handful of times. CDR3 DNA: TGTGCCAGCAGCGCCCGGACGGGAACTAATAGGAACACTGAAGCTTTCTTT. It codes for CASSARTGTNRNTEAFF. The chain uses TRBV9 and TRBJ1-1; D is uncertain. The germline V gene has CDR1 SGDLS and CDR2 YYNGEE. Between the trimmed V and J ends, which lost 3 bases and 1 base, there was a span of 19 bases. The CDR3 covers 17 residues.

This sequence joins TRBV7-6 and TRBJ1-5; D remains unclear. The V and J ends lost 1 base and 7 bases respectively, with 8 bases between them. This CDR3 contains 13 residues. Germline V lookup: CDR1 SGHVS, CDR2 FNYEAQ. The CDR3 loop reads CASSLDSSQPQHF. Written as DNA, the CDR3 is TGTGCCAGCAGCTTAGACAGCTCACAGCCCCAGCATTTT.

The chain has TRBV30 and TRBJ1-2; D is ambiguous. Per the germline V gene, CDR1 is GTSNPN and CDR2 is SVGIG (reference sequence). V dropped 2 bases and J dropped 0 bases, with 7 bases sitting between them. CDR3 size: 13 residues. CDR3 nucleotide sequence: TGTGCCTGGAGTAGTAGTGCTAACTATGGCTACACCTTC. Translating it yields CAWSSSANYGYTF.

The CDR3 sequence: CASSLGQLNTGELFF. The DNA for the CDR3 is TGCGCCAGCAGCTTGGGACAACTCAACACCGGGGAGCTGTTTTTT. The gene calls are TRBV5-1 and TRBJ2-2, with no clear D. CDR1 is SGHRS and CDR2 is YFSETQ in the germline V gene. The CDR3 extends over 15 amino acids. Trimming took 0 bases from V and 2 from J, leaving 8 bases between them.

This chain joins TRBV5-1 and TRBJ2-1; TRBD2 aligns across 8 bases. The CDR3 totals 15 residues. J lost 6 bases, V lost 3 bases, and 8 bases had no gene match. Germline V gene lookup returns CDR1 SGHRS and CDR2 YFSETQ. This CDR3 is CASSWTSLGANEQFF. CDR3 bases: TGCGCCAGCAGCTGGACTAGCTTGGGTGCCAATGAGCAGTTCTTC.

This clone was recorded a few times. The CDR3 here is CASSPPGGGVSGANVLTF. The CDR3 DNA reads as TGTGCCAGCTCACCACCGGGAGGAGGAGTCTCTGGGGCCAACGTCCTGACTTTC. The chain is built from TRBV18 and TRBJ2-6, with D possibly being TRBD2 (6 bases). The germline V and J ends were trimmed by 0 bases and 0 bases, with 12 bases remaining between them. The CDR3 has 18 amino acids. Germline V CDR1 and CDR2: KGHSH, LQKENI.